Here is one T cell receptor beta chain with its context. What it binds is unknown. The V end lost 0 bases, the J end lost 0 bases, and 11 bases lay between the germline ends. This CDR3 has 16 residues. The germline CDR1 and CDR2 sequences are SGHNT and YYREEE (reference sequence). The entry originates in a study of T cells in Graves' hyperthyroidism and ophthalmopathy. Regarding the study as a whole: Most clonotypes that expanded in the thyroid above 0.001 also showed up in blood.

Patients counted as stable if ophthalmopathy did not develop within 18 months. Among the patients, aged 18 to 65, hyperthyroidism was newly diagnosed and had lasted under 2 months. Amplified TCR beta CDR3 regions came from RNA transcripts. TCR CDR3 regions were first amplified by RT-PCR with HTBI primers. Via MiXCR, TCRdb re-called the multiplex PCR reads, giving one row per CDR3 protein. This table holds about 400,000 distinct CDR3 sequences, approximately 15% found once. Material: blood. The TCR was taken from a woman in her twenties or thirties with Graves' hyperthyroidism. This rearrangement joins TRBV5-4 to TRBJ2-3; D is possibly TRBD1 (6 bases). As DNA, the CDR3 is TGTGCCAGCAGCTTGGCAGGGGACCAAAGCACAGATACGCAGTATTTT. It specifies CASSLAGDQSTDTQYF.